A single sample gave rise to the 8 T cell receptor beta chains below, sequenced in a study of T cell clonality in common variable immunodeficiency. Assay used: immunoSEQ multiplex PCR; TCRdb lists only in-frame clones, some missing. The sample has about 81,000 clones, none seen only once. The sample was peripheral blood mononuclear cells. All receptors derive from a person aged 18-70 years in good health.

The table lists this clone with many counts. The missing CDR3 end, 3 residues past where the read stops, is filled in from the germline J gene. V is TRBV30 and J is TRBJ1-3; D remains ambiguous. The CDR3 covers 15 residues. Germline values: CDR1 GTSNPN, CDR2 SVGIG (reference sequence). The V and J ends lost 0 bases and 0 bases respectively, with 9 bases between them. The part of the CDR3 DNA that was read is TGTGCCTGGAGTGTCAACAGAAACTCTGGAAACACC. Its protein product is CAWSVNRNSGNT. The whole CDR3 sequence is CAWSVNRNSGNTIYF.

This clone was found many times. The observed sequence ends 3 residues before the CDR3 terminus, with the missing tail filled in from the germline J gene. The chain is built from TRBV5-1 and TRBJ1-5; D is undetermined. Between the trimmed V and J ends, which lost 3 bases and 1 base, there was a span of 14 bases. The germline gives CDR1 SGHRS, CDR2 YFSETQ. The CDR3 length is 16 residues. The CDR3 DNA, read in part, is TGCGCCAGCAGCTCGGAACCGGGTGGGAGCAATCAGCCC. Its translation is CASSSEPGGSNQP. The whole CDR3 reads CASSSEPGGSNQPQHF.

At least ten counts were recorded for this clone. CDR3 amino acids: CASSLSGRVSDEQYF. Incomplete CDR3 DNA: TGTGCCAGCAGCCTCAGCGGGAGGGTGTCCGACGAG. The chain uses TRBV7-3 and TRBJ2-7; TRBD2 matches at 10 bases. The CDR3 is cut off 3 residues early in the read; its end comes from the germline J gene. Per the germline V gene, CDR1 is SGHTA and CDR2 is FQGTGA. The V gene end was trimmed by 5 bases and the J gene end by 5 bases; junction bases not matched to a gene: 9. This CDR3 has 15 amino acids.

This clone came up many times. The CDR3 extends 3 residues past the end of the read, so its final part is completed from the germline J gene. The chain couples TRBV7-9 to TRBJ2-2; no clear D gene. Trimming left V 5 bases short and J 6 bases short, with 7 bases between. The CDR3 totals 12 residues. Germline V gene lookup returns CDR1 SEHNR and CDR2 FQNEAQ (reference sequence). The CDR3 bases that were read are TGTGCCAGCAGCCTCCTCGCCGGGGAG. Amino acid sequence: CASSLLAGE. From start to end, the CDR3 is CASSLLAGELFF. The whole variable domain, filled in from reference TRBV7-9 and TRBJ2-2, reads DTGVSQNPRHKITKRGQNVTFRCDPISEHNRLYWYRQTLGQGPEFLTYFQNEAQLEKSRLLSDRFSAERPKGSFSTLEIQRTEQGDSAMYLCASSLLAGELFFGEGSRLTVL.

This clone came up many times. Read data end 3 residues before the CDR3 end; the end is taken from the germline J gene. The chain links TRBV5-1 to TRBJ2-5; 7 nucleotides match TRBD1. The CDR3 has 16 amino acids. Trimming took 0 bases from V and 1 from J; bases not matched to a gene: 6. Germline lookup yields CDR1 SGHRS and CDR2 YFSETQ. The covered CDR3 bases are TGCGCCAGCAGCTTGGAGTGGACAGGAGCCCAAGAGACC. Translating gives CASSLEWTGAQET. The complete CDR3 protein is CASSLEWTGAQETQYF.

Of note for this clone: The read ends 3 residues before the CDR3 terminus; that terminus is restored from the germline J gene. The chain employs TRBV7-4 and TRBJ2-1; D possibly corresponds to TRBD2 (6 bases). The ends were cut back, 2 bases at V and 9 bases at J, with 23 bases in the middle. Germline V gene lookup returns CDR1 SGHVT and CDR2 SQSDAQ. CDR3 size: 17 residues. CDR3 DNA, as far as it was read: TGTGCCAGCAGCTTAATTAGCGGTTACAACCAAAGGAGTGAG. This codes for CASSLISGYNQRSE. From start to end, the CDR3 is CASSLISGYNQRSEQFF.

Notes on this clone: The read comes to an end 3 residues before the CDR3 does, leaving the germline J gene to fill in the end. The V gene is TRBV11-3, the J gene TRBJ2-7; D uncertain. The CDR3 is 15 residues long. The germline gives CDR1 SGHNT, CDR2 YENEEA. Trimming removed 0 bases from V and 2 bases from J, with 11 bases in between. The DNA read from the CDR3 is TGTGCCAGCAGCTTAGACCCCGCGCGCACCTACGAG. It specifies CASSLDPARTYE. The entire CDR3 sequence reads CASSLDPARTYEQYF.

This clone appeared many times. The CDR3 protein is CSARVQGSVNEQFF. The sequenced part of the CDR3 DNA is TGCAGTGCTAGGGTACAGGGTTCGGTCAATGAG. The rearrangement joins TRBV20-1 to TRBJ2-1; D is possibly TRBD1 (6 bases). From the germline J gene comes the end of the CDR3, since the read stops 3 residues before it. The CDR3 covers 14 residues. Trimming pared 3 bases from V and 6 bases from J, leaving 15 bases between. Germline V gives CDR1 DFQATT, CDR2 SNEGSKA (reference sequence).